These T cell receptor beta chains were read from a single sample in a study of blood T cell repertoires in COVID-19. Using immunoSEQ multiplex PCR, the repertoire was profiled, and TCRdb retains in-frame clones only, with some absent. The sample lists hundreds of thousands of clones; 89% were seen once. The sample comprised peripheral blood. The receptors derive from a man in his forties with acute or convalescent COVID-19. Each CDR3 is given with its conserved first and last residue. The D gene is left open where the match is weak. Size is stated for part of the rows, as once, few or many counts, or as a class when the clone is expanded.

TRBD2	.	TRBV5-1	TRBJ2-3	TGCGCCAGCAGCTTGATCGGGAGGGCCGCGGATACGCAGTATTTT	CASSLIGRAADTQYF
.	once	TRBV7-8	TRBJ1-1	TGTGCCAGCAGCTTAGCGGGGGGGGCCACTGAAGCTTTCTTT	CASSLAGGATEAFF
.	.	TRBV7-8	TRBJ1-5	TGTGCCAGCAGCTCCCTTGGTCGCGGGCAGCCCCAGCATTTT	CASSSLGRGQPQHF
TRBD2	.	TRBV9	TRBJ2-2	TGTGCCAGCAGCGCAGCGGAGCGGGACCACACCGGGGAGCTGTTTTTT	CASSAAERDHTGELFF
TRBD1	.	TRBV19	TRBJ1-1	TGTGCCAGTAGTGCTACAGGGGGCGCCGGTACTGAAGCTTTCTTT	CASSATGGAGTEAFF
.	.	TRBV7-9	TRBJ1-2	TGTGCCAGCAGCTTAGTTGGAGTTACCGTTTTGCATGGCTACACCTTC	CASSLVGVTVLHGYTF
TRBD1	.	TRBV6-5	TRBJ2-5	TGTGCCAGCAGGACAGGGGGATTAGAGACCCAGTACTTC	CASRTGGLETQYF
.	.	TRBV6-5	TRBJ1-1	TGTGCCAGCAATTACGGGGCGAGCGCTGAAGCTTTCTTT	CASNYGASAEAFF
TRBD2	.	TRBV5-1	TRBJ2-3	TGCGCCAGCAGCTTGGCCTGGACTAGCGGGGGGGCGTATGGCACAGATACGCAGTATTTT	CASSLAWTSGGAYGTDTQYF
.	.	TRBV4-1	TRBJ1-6	TGCGCCAGCAGCCCACTGAACACCGGGACAAAGAATTCACCCCTCCACTTT	CASSPLNTGTKNSPLHF
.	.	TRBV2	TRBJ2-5	TGTGCCAGCATCCAGGAAGAAAAAGAGACCCAGTACTTC	CASIQEEKETQYF
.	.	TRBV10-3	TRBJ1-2	TGTGCCATCAGTGACCAGGCGCTGGATGGCTACACCTTC	CAISDQALDGYTF
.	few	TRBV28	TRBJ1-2	TGTGCCAGCAGTTACCGGACAGTAGCTAACTATGGCTACACCTTC	CASSYRTVANYGYTF
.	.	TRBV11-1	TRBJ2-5	TGTGCCAGCAGCCCAATATTTGGACGGGGGGAGACCCAGTACTTC	CASSPIFGRGETQYF